This TCR beta chain was identified during a study of blood T cell repertoires in COVID-19. Study details: Donors in the United States, Italy and Spain gave samples during acute or convalescent COVID-19.

The germline gives CDR1 SGHTA, CDR2 FQGNSA. V lost 1 base to trimming and J lost 7 bases, with 11 bases between them. The CDR3 contains 14 residues. As handled by the study authors: Reference gene primer amplification gave estimated nucleated cell counts. Generated by immunoSEQ multiplex PCR, the TCRdb table keeps only in-frame clones and is missing some. The D gene and trimming were derived from the DNA, and the V and J assignments and clone size from that table. The sample lists over 200,000 clones, approximately 90% occurring once. This clone was detected once. Input material: peripheral blood. The chain uses TRBV7-2 and TRBJ1-5; D call uncertain. The clonotype was recovered from a middle-aged man with COVID-19, enrolled during active disease. Here the CDR3 DNA reads TGTGCCAGCAGCTTAGTCGGGATCGGGCAGCCCCAGCATTTT. This encodes CASSLVGIGQPQHF. Drawing the rest from reference TRBV7-2 and TRBJ1-5, the complete variable domain is GAGVSQSPSNKVTEKGKDVELRCDPISGHTALYWYRQSLGQGLEFLIYFQGNSAPDKSGLPSDRFSAERTGGSVSTLTIQRTQQEDSAVYLCASSLVGIGQPQHFGDGTRLSIL.